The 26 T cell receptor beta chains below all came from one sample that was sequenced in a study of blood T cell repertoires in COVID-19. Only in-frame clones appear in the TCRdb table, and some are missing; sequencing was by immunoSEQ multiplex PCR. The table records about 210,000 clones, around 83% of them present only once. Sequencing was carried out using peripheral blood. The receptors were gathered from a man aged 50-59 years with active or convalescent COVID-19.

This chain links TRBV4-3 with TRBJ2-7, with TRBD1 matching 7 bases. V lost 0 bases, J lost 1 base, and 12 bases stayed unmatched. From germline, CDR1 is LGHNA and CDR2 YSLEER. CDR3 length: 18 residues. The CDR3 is CASSQDRKTGAVSYEQYF. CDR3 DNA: TGCGCCAGCAGCCAAGATCGCAAAACAGGGGCCGTTTCCTACGAGCAGTACTTC.

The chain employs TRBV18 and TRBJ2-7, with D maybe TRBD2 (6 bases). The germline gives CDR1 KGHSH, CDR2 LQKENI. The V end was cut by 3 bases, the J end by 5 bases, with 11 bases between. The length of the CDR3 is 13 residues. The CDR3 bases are TGTGCCAGCTCACCGCCACTAGCCCACGAGCAGTACTTC. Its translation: CASSPPLAHEQYF.

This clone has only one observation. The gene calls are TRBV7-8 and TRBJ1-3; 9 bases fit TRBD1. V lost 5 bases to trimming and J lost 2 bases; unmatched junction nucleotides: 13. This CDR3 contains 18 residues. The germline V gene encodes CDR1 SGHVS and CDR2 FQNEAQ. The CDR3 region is CASSDAPGQGLPGNTIYF. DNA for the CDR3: TGTGCCAGCAGCGACGCTCCGGGACAGGGACTACCTGGAAACACCATATATTTT.

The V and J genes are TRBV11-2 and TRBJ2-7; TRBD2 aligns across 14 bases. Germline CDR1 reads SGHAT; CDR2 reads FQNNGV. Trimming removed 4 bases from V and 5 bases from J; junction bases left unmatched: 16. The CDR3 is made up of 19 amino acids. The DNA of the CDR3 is TGTGCCAGCAGCTGGACTACCGGGACTAGCGGGAGCAGGGTCCACGAGCAGTACTTC. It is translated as CASSWTTGTSGSRVHEQYF.

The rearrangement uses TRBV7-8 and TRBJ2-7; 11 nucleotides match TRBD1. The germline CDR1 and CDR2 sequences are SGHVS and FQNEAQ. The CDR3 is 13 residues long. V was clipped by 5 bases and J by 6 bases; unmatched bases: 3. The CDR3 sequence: CASSRDRGAEQYF. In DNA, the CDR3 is TGTGCCAGCAGCCGGGACAGGGGGGCCGAGCAGTACTTC.

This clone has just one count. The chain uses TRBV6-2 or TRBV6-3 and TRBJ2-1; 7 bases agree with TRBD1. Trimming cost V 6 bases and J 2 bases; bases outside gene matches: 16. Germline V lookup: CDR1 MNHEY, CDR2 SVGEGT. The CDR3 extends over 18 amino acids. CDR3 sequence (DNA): TGTGCCAGCAGCCCCGGTGGACAGGCCACTCGCCCCTACAATGAGCAGTTCTTC. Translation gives CASSPGGQATRPYNEQFF.

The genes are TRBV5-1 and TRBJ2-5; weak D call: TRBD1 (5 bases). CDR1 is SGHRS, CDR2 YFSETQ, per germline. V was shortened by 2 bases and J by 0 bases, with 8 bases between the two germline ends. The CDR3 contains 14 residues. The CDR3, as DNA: TGCGCCAGCAGCTTAACAGGAAACCAAGAGACCCAGTACTTC. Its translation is CASSLTGNQETQYF.

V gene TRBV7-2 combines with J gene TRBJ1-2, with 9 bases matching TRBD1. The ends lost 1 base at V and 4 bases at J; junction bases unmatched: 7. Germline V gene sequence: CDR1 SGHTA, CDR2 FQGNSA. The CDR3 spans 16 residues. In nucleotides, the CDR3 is TGTGCCAGCAGCTTAGTGGGCCCGGGACAGGGCTATGGCTACACCTTC. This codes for CASSLVGPGQGYGYTF.

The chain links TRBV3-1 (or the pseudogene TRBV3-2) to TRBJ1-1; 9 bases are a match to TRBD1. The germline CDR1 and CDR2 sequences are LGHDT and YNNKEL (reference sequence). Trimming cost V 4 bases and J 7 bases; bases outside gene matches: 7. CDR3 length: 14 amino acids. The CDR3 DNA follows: TGTGCCAGCAGCCTCCGGGACAGGGAAAATGAAGCTTTCTTT. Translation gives CASSLRDRENEAFF.

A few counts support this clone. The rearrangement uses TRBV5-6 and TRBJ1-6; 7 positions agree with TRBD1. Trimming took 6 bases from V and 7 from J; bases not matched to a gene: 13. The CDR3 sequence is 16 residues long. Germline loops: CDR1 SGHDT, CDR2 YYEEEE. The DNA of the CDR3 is TGTGCCAGCACCCCTAAGGGGGCAGTAAGGAATTCACCCCTCCACTTT. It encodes CASTPKGAVRNSPLHF.

Written as DNA, the CDR3 is TGTGCCAGCAGCTCGTATCTGCTCGGCGAGCAGTACTTC. Encoded protein: CASSSYLLGEQYF. V and J are TRBV11-2 and TRBJ2-7; no definite D call. The length of the CDR3 is 13 residues. The V and J ends lost 4 bases and 6 bases respectively, with 13 bases between them. The germline V gene has CDR1 SGHAT and CDR2 FQNNGV.

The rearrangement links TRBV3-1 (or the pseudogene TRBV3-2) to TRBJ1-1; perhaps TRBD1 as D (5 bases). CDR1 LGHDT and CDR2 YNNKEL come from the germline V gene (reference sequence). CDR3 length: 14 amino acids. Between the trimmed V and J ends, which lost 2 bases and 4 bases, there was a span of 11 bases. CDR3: CASSQPGGTTEAFF. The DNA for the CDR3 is TGTGCCAGCAGCCAACCCGGAGGGACCACTGAAGCTTTCTTT.

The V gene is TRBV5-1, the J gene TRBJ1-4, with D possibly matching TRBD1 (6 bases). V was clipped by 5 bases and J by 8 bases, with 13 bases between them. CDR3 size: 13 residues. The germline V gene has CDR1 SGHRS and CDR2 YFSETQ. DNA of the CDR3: TGCGCCAGCAGGGACAGCGGCAAAGAAAAACTGTTTTTT. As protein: CASRDSGKEKLFF.

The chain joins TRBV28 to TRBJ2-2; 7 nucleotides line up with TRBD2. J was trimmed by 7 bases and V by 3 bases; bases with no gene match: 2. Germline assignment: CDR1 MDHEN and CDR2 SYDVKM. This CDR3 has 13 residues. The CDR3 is CASSLGGVGELFF. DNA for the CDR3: TGTGCCAGCAGTTTGGGAGGGGTCGGGGAGCTGTTTTTT.

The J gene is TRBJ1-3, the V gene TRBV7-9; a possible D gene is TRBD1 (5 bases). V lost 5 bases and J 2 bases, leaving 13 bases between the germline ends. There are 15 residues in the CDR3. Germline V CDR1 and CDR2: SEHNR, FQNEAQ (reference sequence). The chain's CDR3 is CASSHRQGAGNTIYF. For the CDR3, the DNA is TGTGCCAGCAGCCATAGACAAGGGGCTGGAAACACCATATATTTT.

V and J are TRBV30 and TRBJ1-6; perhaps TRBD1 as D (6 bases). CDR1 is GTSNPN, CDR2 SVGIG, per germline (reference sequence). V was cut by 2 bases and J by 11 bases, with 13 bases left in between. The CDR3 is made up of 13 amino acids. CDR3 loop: CAWSYNRDPPLHF. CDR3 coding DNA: TGTGCCTGGAGTTACAACAGGGATCCACCCCTCCACTTT.

CDR3 loop: CASNSLAMGGGYTF. For the CDR3, the DNA is TGTGCCAGCAACTCATTAGCAATGGGTGGTGGCTACACCTTC. The chain carries TRBV7-2 and TRBJ1-2; D not resolved. Germline V gene sequence: CDR1 SGHTA, CDR2 FQGNSA. V lost 7 bases, J lost 7 bases, and 19 bases lay in between. CDR3 length: 14 amino acids.

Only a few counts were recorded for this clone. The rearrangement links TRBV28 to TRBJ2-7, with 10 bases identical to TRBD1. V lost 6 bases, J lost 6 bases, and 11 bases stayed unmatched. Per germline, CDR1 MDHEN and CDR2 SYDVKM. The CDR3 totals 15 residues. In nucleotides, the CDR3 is TGTGCCAGCAGCTCCTGGACAGGGGGGAACTCCGAGCAGTACTTC. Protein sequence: CASSSWTGGNSEQYF. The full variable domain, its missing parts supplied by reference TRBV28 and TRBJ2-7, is DVKVTQSSRYLVKRTGEKVFLECVQDMDHENMFWYRQDPGLGLRLIYFSYDVKMKEKGDIPEGYSVSREKKERFSLILESASTNQTSMYLCASSSWTGGNSEQYFGPGTRLTVT.

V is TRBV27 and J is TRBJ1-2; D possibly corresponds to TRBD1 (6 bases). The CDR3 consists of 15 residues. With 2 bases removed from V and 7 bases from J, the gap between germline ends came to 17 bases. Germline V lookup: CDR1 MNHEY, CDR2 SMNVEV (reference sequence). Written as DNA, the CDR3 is TGTGCCAGCAGTTTACAGGGGCCTATCGGAAGTGGCTACACCTTC. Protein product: CASSLQGPIGSGYTF.

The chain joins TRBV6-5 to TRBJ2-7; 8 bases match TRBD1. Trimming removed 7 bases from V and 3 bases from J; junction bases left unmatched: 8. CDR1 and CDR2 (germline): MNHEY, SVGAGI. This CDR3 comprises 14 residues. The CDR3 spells CASTRDRGGYEQYF. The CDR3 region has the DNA TGTGCCAGCACTCGCGACAGGGGTGGCTACGAGCAGTACTTC.

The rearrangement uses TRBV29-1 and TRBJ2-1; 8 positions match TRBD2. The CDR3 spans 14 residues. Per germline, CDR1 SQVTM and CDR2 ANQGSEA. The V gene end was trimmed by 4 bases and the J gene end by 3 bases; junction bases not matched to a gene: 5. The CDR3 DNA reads TGCAGCGTTGGGCTACTAGCGGACTACAATGAGCAGTTCTTC. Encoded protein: CSVGLLADYNEQFF.

In DNA form, the CDR3 reads TGTGCCCGTCGGACAGGGGGAAATCAATATAATTCACCCCTCCACTTT. It specifies CARRTGGNQYNSPLHF. The chain is built from TRBV2 and TRBJ1-6; 10 bases align to TRBD1. The germline gives CDR1 SNHLY, CDR2 FYNNEI. J lost 4 bases, V lost 11 bases, and 11 bases had no gene match. This CDR3 comprises 16 residues.

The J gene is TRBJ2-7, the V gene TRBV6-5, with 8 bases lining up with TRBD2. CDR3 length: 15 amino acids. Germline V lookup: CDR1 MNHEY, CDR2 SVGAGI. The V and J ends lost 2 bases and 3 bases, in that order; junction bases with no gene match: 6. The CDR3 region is CASSYGLASHYEQYF. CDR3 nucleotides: TGTGCCAGCAGTTACGGACTAGCTTCACACTACGAGCAGTACTTC.

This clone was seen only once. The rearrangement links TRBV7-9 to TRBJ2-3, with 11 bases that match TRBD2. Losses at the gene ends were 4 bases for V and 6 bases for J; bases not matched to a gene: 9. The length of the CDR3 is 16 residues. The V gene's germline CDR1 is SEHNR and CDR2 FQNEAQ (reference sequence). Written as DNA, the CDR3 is TGTGCCAGCAGCTCCTCGTTACTAGCGGGAGTGGATACGCAGTATTTT. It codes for CASSSSLLAGVDTQYF. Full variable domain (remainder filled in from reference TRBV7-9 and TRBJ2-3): DTGVSQNPRHKITKRGQNVTFRCDPISEHNRLYWYRQTLGQGPEFLTYFQNEAQLEKSRLLSDRFSAERPKGSFSTLEIQRTEQGDSAMYLCASSSSLLAGVDTQYFGPGTRLTVL.

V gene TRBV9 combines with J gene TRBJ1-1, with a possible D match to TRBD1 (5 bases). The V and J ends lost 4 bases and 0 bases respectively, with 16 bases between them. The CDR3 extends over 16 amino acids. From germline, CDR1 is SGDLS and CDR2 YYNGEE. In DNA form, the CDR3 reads TGTGCCAGCAGCCGCGGGGCAGAGTCGATGAACACTGAAGCTTTCTTT. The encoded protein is CASSRGAESMNTEAFF.

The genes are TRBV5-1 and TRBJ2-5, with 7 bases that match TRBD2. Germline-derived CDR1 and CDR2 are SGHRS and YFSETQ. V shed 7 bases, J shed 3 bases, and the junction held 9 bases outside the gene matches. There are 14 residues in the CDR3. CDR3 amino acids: CASASQGGEETQYF. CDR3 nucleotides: TGCGCCAGCGCTAGTCAGGGAGGGGAAGAGACCCAGTACTTC.